These T cell receptor beta chains were read from a single sample in a study of radiotherapy plus CTLA-4 blockade in lung cancer. Produced via immunoSEQ multiplex PCR; TCRdb's table is partial and in-frame only. The sample lists more than 90,000 clones, more than 75% occurring once. This material consisted of peripheral blood, taken from a patient treated with radiotherapy plus ipilimumab. Receptors originate from a human donor with non-small cell lung cancer that progressed on radiotherapy plus ipilimumab. Some clones in this sample may be carry-over from other donors' samples. CDR3s include the opening cysteine and the closing phenylalanine or tryptophan. Each record gives: J gene, clone size, V gene, D gene, CDR3 protein, CDR3 DNA. A D gene is named only where the DNA matches it firmly. For some rows the clone size is stated as once, few or many, or as a class when expanded; others skip it.

j_gene: TRBJ2-1
abundance: .
v_gene: TRBV19
d_gene: .
CDR3aa: CASSMTGDPLYNEQFF
CDR3nt: TGTGCCAGTAGTATGACGGGGGACCCCCTTTACAATGAGCAGTTCTTC

j_gene: TRBJ2-1
abundance: .
v_gene: TRBV7-9
d_gene: TRBD2
CDR3aa: CASSLPPRLAGGRNEQFF
CDR3nt: TGTGCCAGCAGCTTACCTCCCCGACTAGCGGGGGGGCGAAATGAGCAGTTCTTC

j_gene: TRBJ2-7
abundance: .
v_gene: TRBV7-9
d_gene: .
CDR3aa: CASRSGGAYEQYF
CDR3nt: TGTGCCAGCAGGTCCGGGGGCGCCTACGAGCAGTACTTC

j_gene: TRBJ1-2
abundance: .
v_gene: TRBV6-5
d_gene: TRBD1
CDR3aa: CASSRGHYGYTF
CDR3nt: TGTGCCAGCTCGAGGGGGCACTATGGCTACACCTTC

j_gene: TRBJ1-4
abundance: .
v_gene: TRBV4-1
d_gene: .
CDR3aa: CASSHYRVNEKLFF
CDR3nt: TGCGCCAGCAGCCACTACAGGGTGAATGAAAAACTGTTTTTT

j_gene: TRBJ2-7
abundance: .
v_gene: TRBV7-9
d_gene: .
CDR3aa: CASSWPLKPGLPLPEQYF
CDR3nt: TGTGCCAGCAGCTGGCCCCTAAAGCCGGGACTCCCCCTGCCCGAGCAGTACTTC

j_gene: TRBJ1-3
abundance: .
v_gene: TRBV5-1
d_gene: .
CDR3aa: CASAAGTPPGNTIYF
CDR3nt: TGCGCCAGCGCCGCGGGTACTCCTCCGGGAAACACCATATATTTT

j_gene: TRBJ1-2
abundance: .
v_gene: TRBV7-2
d_gene: .
CDR3aa: CASSLVVGMDYGYTF
CDR3nt: TGTGCCAGCAGCTTAGTAGTGGGGATGGACTATGGCTACACCTTC

j_gene: TRBJ2-7
abundance: .
v_gene: TRBV2
d_gene: TRBD1
CDR3aa: CASSEASTGGGYEQYF
CDR3nt: TGTGCCAGCAGTGAAGCGAGTACAGGGGGCGGTTACGAGCAGTACTTC

j_gene: TRBJ1-2
abundance: .
v_gene: TRBV5-6
d_gene: TRBD1
CDR3aa: CASSLVGRGRGGGYTF
CDR3nt: TGTGCCAGCAGCTTGGTGGGCAGGGGGCGAGGTGGTGGCTACACCTTC

j_gene: TRBJ1-4
abundance: .
v_gene: TRBV20-1
d_gene: .
CDR3aa: CSASMGAKLFF
CDR3nt: TGCAGTGCTAGTATGGGGGCAAAACTGTTTTTT

j_gene: TRBJ2-4
abundance: .
v_gene: TRBV12-5
d_gene: TRBD2
CDR3aa: CASSRGGPDIQYF
CDR3nt: TGTGCTAGCTCGCGGGGGGGACCGGACATTCAGTACTTC

j_gene: TRBJ1-5
abundance: once
v_gene: TRBV15
d_gene: TRBD1
CDR3aa: CATSKKRGQTSNQPQHF
CDR3nt: TGTGCCACCAGCAAGAAGAGGGGACAGACTAGCAATCAGCCCCAGCATTTT

j_gene: TRBJ2-7
abundance: .
v_gene: TRBV28
d_gene: TRBD1
CDR3aa: CASSLTGGYEQYF
CDR3nt: TGTGCCAGCAGCCTCACAGGGGGCTACGAGCAGTACTTC

j_gene: TRBJ1-1
abundance: .
v_gene: TRBV19
d_gene: TRBD1
CDR3aa: CASSPRTGGRTEAFF
CDR3nt: TGTGCCAGTAGTCCCCGGACAGGGGGTCGAACTGAAGCTTTCTTT

j_gene: TRBJ1-1
abundance: .
v_gene: TRBV2
d_gene: .
CDR3aa: CASRRVIEAFF
CDR3nt: TGTGCCAGCAGAAGGGTGATTGAAGCTTTCTTT

j_gene: TRBJ2-5
abundance: .
v_gene: TRBV2
d_gene: TRBD2
CDR3aa: CASSQGLAGAQETQYF
CDR3nt: TGTGCCAGCAGCCAGGGACTAGCGGGGGCACAAGAGACCCAGTACTTC

j_gene: TRBJ1-3
abundance: .
v_gene: TRBV9
d_gene: .
CDR3aa: CASSARIDSGNTIYF
CDR3nt: TGTGCCAGCAGCGCCAGGATAGACTCTGGAAACACCATATATTTT

j_gene: TRBJ2-2
abundance: .
v_gene: TRBV11-3
d_gene: TRBD1
CDR3aa: CASSSTGVGGGELFF
CDR3nt: TGTGCCAGCAGCTCGACAGGGGTTGGAGGAGGGGAGCTGTTTTTT

j_gene: TRBJ2-2
abundance: .
v_gene: TRBV4-3
d_gene: TRBD1
CDR3aa: CASSYRQGAGTGELFF
CDR3nt: TGCGCCAGCAGCTACAGACAGGGGGCAGGGACCGGGGAGCTGTTTTTT

j_gene: TRBJ1-1
abundance: .
v_gene: TRBV11-3
d_gene: .
CDR3aa: CASSFGGEDTEAFF
CDR3nt: TGTGCCAGCAGCTTTGGGGGTGAGGACACTGAAGCTTTCTTT

j_gene: TRBJ1-2
abundance: .
v_gene: TRBV18
d_gene: TRBD1
CDR3aa: CASSPYSGTGFYGYTF
CDR3nt: TGTGCCAGCTCACCATACTCCGGGACAGGGTTCTATGGCTACACCTTC

j_gene: TRBJ1-2
abundance: .
v_gene: TRBV29-1
d_gene: .
CDR3aa: CSVEVQGPRDYGYTF
CDR3nt: TGCAGCGTTGAAGTACAGGGCCCCCGCGACTATGGCTACACCTTC

j_gene: TRBJ1-4
abundance: .
v_gene: TRBV7-9
d_gene: .
CDR3aa: CASSGQTQATNEKLFF
CDR3nt: TGTGCCAGCAGCGGCCAAACACAGGCAACTAATGAAAAACTGTTTTTT

j_gene: TRBJ1-2
abundance: .
v_gene: TRBV4-3
d_gene: .
CDR3aa: CASSQGLALNYGYTF
CDR3nt: TGCGCCAGCAGCCAAGGTCTAGCCCTTAACTATGGCTACACCTTC

j_gene: TRBJ1-2
abundance: .
v_gene: TRBV5-1
d_gene: .
CDR3aa: CASSLGLSQVQGGYTF
CDR3nt: TGCGCCAGCAGCTTGGGATTGTCCCAGGTACAGGGCGGCTACACCTTC

j_gene: TRBJ2-1
abundance: few
v_gene: TRBV4-3
d_gene: .
CDR3aa: CASSHGPGGGGAEQFF
CDR3nt: TGCGCCAGCAGCCACGGACCCGGGGGTGGGGGCGCCGAGCAGTTCTTC

j_gene: TRBJ1-1
abundance: .
v_gene: TRBV27
d_gene: .
CDR3aa: CASSLWGISSEAFF
CDR3nt: TGTGCCAGCAGTTTATGGGGTATTTCTTCTGAAGCTTTCTTT

j_gene: TRBJ1-5
abundance: .
v_gene: TRBV2
d_gene: .
CDR3aa: CASSQDNQPQHF
CDR3nt: TGTGCCAGCAGCCAGGACAATCAGCCCCAGCATTTT

j_gene: TRBJ1-1
abundance: .
v_gene: TRBV20-1
d_gene: TRBD1
CDR3aa: CSAEGAREAFF
CDR3nt: TGCAGTGCAGAGGGGGCACGGGAAGCTTTCTTT

j_gene: TRBJ2-2
abundance: .
v_gene: TRBV7-3
d_gene: .
CDR3aa: CASSVTRIGELFF
CDR3nt: TGTGCCAGCAGCGTCACCCGGATCGGGGAGCTGTTTTTT

j_gene: TRBJ2-2
abundance: .
v_gene: TRBV5-1
d_gene: TRBD1
CDR3aa: CASSFRRDSELFF
CDR3nt: TGCGCCAGCAGCTTCCGTAGGGACAGTGAGCTGTTTTTT

j_gene: TRBJ2-1
abundance: .
v_gene: TRBV7-2
d_gene: TRBD2
CDR3aa: CASSLEFAGGTYNEQFF
CDR3nt: TGTGCCAGCAGCTTAGAATTTGCGGGGGGGACCTACAATGAGCAGTTCTTC

j_gene: TRBJ1-1
abundance: .
v_gene: TRBV5-4
d_gene: .
CDR3aa: CASSLGSHTEAFF
CDR3nt: TGTGCCAGCAGCTTGGGTTCACACACTGAAGCTTTCTTT

j_gene: TRBJ1-2
abundance: .
v_gene: TRBV29-1
d_gene: .
CDR3aa: CSAQGADYGYTF
CDR3nt: TGCAGCGCCCAAGGGGCAGACTATGGCTACACCTTC

j_gene: TRBJ2-2
abundance: .
v_gene: TRBV6-5
d_gene: .
CDR3aa: CASSYVGAGTGELFF
CDR3nt: TGTGCCAGCAGTTACGTGGGGGCAGGGACCGGGGAGCTGTTTTTT

j_gene: TRBJ1-4
abundance: .
v_gene: TRBV2
d_gene: .
CDR3aa: CASNEGRLNEKLFF
CDR3nt: TGTGCCAGCAACGAGGGCAGACTAAATGAAAAACTGTTTTTT

j_gene: TRBJ2-5
abundance: .
v_gene: TRBV7-7
d_gene: .
CDR3aa: CASADFGGQETQYF
CDR3nt: TGTGCTAGCGCCGACTTTGGGGGGCAAGAGACCCAGTACTTC

j_gene: TRBJ2-2
abundance: few
v_gene: TRBV9
d_gene: .
CDR3aa: CASSTHWGGATGELFF
CDR3nt: TGTGCCAGCAGCACTCATTGGGGGGGCGCAACCGGGGAGCTGTTTTTT

j_gene: TRBJ2-1
abundance: .
v_gene: TRBV13
d_gene: .
CDR3aa: CASSSPSAETNEQFF
CDR3nt: TGTGCCAGCAGCTCCCCTAGCGCAGAAACGAATGAGCAGTTCTTC

j_gene: TRBJ1-4
abundance: .
v_gene: TRBV4-2
d_gene: .
CDR3aa: CASSQAGPQNEKLFF
CDR3nt: TGTGCCAGCAGCCAGGCCGGGCCTCAGAATGAAAAACTGTTTTTT

j_gene: TRBJ2-5
abundance: .
v_gene: TRBV20-1
d_gene: .
CDR3aa: CSGLRGPSQYF
CDR3nt: TGCAGTGGCTTGAGGGGACCGTCCCAGTACTTC

j_gene: TRBJ2-1
abundance: .
v_gene: TRBV19
d_gene: TRBD2
CDR3aa: CASSILSGGEFYEQFF
CDR3nt: TGTGCCAGTAGTATCCTTAGCGGGGGGGAATTCTATGAGCAGTTCTTC

j_gene: TRBJ2-2
abundance: .
v_gene: TRBV5-1
d_gene: .
CDR3aa: CASSSQGGLGTGELFF
CDR3nt: TGCGCCAGCAGCTCCCAAGGGGGGCTGGGCACCGGGGAGCTGTTTTTT

j_gene: TRBJ2-5
abundance: .
v_gene: TRBV6-1
d_gene: TRBD2
CDR3aa: CASSEVVSGGPGETQYF
CDR3nt: TGTGCCAGCAGTGAAGTTGTTAGCGGGGGCCCCGGAGAGACCCAGTACTTC

j_gene: TRBJ1-6
abundance: .
v_gene: TRBV15
d_gene: TRBD1
CDR3aa: CATSPRDRLSPLHF
CDR3nt: TGTGCCACCAGTCCCCGGGACAGGCTATCACCCCTCCACTTT

j_gene: TRBJ1-5
abundance: .
v_gene: TRBV7-2
d_gene: TRBD1
CDR3aa: CASSKQGHSNQPQHF
CDR3nt: TGTGCCAGCAGCAAACAGGGGCATAGCAATCAGCCCCAGCATTTT

j_gene: TRBJ1-2
abundance: few
v_gene: TRBV18
d_gene: TRBD1
CDR3aa: CASSETGQDYGYTF
CDR3nt: TGTGCCAGCTCCGAGACAGGGCAGGACTATGGCTACACCTTC

j_gene: TRBJ2-4
abundance: .
v_gene: TRBV19
d_gene: TRBD2
CDR3aa: CASKREGNIQYF
CDR3nt: TGTGCATCGAAGAGGGAGGGAAACATTCAGTACTTC

j_gene: TRBJ1-2
abundance: .
v_gene: TRBV21-1
d_gene: .
CDR3aa: CASSKACTGIGYGYTF
CDR3nt: TGTGCCAGCAGCAAAGCGTGTACGGGAATAGGGTATGGCTACACCTTC

j_gene: TRBJ2-1
abundance: .
v_gene: TRBV9
d_gene: .
CDR3aa: CASSSRGSSYNEQFF
CDR3nt: TGTGCCAGCAGCAGCCGGGGTAGCTCCTACAATGAGCAGTTCTTC